The 30 T cell receptor beta chains below all came from one sample that was sequenced in a study of regulatory T cells in long-lasting Graves disease. Time point noted: persistent/refractory GD, antithyroid drugs over 5 years with positive TRAb. Making the TCR library involved RNA that had been extracted from PBMCs. CDR3-region Arm-PCR and iRepertoire HTBI primers produced the TCR beta libraries. In TCRdb, the multiplex PCR reads were re-called with MiXCR into one record per CDR3 protein. The data show under 500,000 distinct CDR3 sequences, less than 25% seen once. This sample comprised peripheral blood mononuclear cells (PBMCs), obtained when the disease was refractory, from a patient treated with antithyroid drugs. The receptors were gathered from a female donor with Graves disease.

This clonotype was recorded at least ten times. The chain joins TRBV2 to TRBJ1-5; D gene uncertain. The CDR3 consists of 15 residues. Germline CDR1 is SNHLY and CDR2 is FYNNEI. With 4 bases removed from V and 1 base from J, the gap between germline ends came to 11 bases. In DNA, the CDR3 is TGTGCCAGCAGTGGCCAGGTGGTGAGCAATCAGCCCCAGCATTTT. It translates to CASSGQVVSNQPQHF.

This clonotype was seen a handful of times. This chain uses TRBV27 with TRBJ1-6; TRBD1 matches at 10 bases. The V segment lost 5 bases and the J segment 14 bases; nucleotides outside the gene matches: 12. CDR1 and CDR2 (germline): MNHEY, SMNVEV (reference sequence). The CDR3 contains 15 residues. CDR3: CASSRLGDRGLTLHF. CDR3 in DNA: TGTGCCAGCAGTCGCCTAGGGGACAGGGGATTAACCCTCCACTTT.

This clonotype was seen only a few times. A much larger clone differs by one base, so this may be a read error. This chain joins TRBV27 and TRBJ1-1; 8 bases agree with TRBD1. V trimming: 6 bases; J trimming: 4 bases; junction bases outside the gene matches: 7. The V gene's germline CDR1 is MNHEY and CDR2 SMNVEV (reference sequence). This CDR3 contains 14 residues. In nucleotides, the CDR3 is TGTGCCAGCAGCCATCAGGGGGCGGGCACTGAAGCTTTCTTT. It specifies CASSHQGAGTEAFF.

This clonotype has a count of ten or more. The rearrangement links TRBV28 to TRBJ1-1, with no clear D. Germline CDR1 and CDR2: MDHEN and SYDVKM. This CDR3 spans 15 amino acids. Trimming cost V 7 bases and J 5 bases, with 20 bases left between them. CDR3 loop: CASTPGRARLTEAFF. For the CDR3, the DNA is TGTGCCAGCACCCCGGGCCGGGCACGATTAACTGAAGCTTTCTTT.

This clonotype has a count of ten or more. This chain links TRBV30 with TRBJ1-1, with 7 bases aligning to TRBD1. With 3 bases clipped from V and 3 bases from J, the junction kept 4 bases outside the gene matches. CDR3 length: 13 residues. CDR1 GTSNPN and CDR2 SVGIG come from the germline V gene (reference sequence). CDR3 coding DNA: TGTGCCTGGAGGACAGGGAGATACACTGAAGCTTTCTTT. Translation: CAWRTGRYTEAFF. Full variable domain (missing parts from reference TRBV30 and TRBJ1-1): SQTIHQWPATLVQPVGSPLSLECTVEGTSNPNLYWYRQAAGRGLQLLFYSVGIGQISSEVPQNLSASRPQDRQFILSSKKLLLSDSGFYLCAWRTGRYTEAFFGQGTRLTVV.

The V and J genes are TRBV7-9 and TRBJ2-3, with D possibly matching TRBD1 (6 bases). Germline CDR1 and CDR2: SEHNR and FQNEAQ (reference sequence). The ends were cut back, 7 bases at V and 2 bases at J, with 16 bases in the middle. This CDR3 comprises 15 residues. CDR3 sequence reads: CASTSGTRTTDTQYF. CDR3 in DNA: TGTGCCAGCACCTCCGGGACAAGAACCACAGATACGCAGTATTTT.

This clonotype has at least ten counts. The rearrangement links TRBV2 to TRBJ1-6, with D maybe TRBD1 (5 bases). Germline V CDR1 and CDR2: SNHLY, FYNNEI. Trimming shortened V by 4 bases and J by 8 bases, and 9 bases separated the two germline ends. The CDR3 has 13 residues. The DNA of the CDR3 is TGTGCCAGCAGTGGGGACTTGGATTCACCCCTCCACTTT. It encodes CASSGDLDSPLHF.

This clonotype was seen ten or more times. This sequence joins TRBV28 and TRBJ2-7; maybe TRBD1 (7 bases). The length of the CDR3 is 15 residues. Germline V gene lookup returns CDR1 MDHEN and CDR2 SYDVKM. The germline V and J ends were trimmed by 1 base and 7 bases, with 17 bases remaining between them. The CDR3 DNA reads TGTGCCAGCAGTTTATTGAAGCAGGGGGGTCGGGAGCAGTACTTC. Translating gives CASSLLKQGGREQYF. Full variable domain (missing parts from reference TRBV28 and TRBJ2-7): DVKVTQSSRYLVKRTGEKVFLECVQDMDHENMFWYRQDPGLGLRLIYFSYDVKMKEKGDIPEGYSVSREKKERFSLILESASTNQTSMYLCASSLLKQGGREQYFGPGTRLTVT.

The sample holds many counts of this clonotype. The rearrangement uses TRBV24-1 and TRBJ1-2; D unresolved. Germline CDR1 is KGHDR and CDR2 is SFDVKD. The V end lost 1 base, the J end lost 1 base, and 6 bases lay between the germline ends. This CDR3 has 14 amino acids. CDR3 amino acids: CATSDFNLNYGYTF. The CDR3 bases are TGTGCCACCAGTGATTTTAACCTTAACTATGGCTACACCTTC.

This clonotype was counted at least ten times. The genes are TRBV6-2 or TRBV6-3 and TRBJ2-4; a weak D match, TRBD1 (6 bases). The CDR3 runs 15 residues. The V end lost 5 bases, the J end lost 3 bases, and 14 bases lay between the germline ends. Germline lookup yields CDR1 MNHEY and CDR2 SVGEGT. The CDR3 coding sequence is TGTGCCAGCAGTGAAATCGTCAGGGGCAAAAACATTCAGTACTTC. Translation gives CASSEIVRGKNIQYF.

The gene calls are TRBV5-1 and TRBJ1-3; the D gene is possibly TRBD1 (5 bases). This CDR3 has 15 amino acids. Germline-derived CDR1 and CDR2 are SGHRS and YFSETQ. Trimming took off 4 bases at V and 1 base at J, with 12 bases between the two ends. CDR3 amino acids: CASSPGGVSGNTIYF. CDR3 DNA: TGCGCCAGCAGCCCGGGAGGGGTTTCTGGAAACACCATATATTTT. The full variable domain, in which reference TRBV5-1 and TRBJ1-3 provide the parts outside the CDR3, is KAGVTQTPRYLIKTRGQQVTLSCSPISGHRSVSWYQQTPGQGLQFLFEYFSETQRNKGNFPGRFSGRQFSNSRSEMNVSTLELGDSALYLCASSPGGVSGNTIYFGEGSWLTVV.

This clonotype was seen at least ten times. The chain recombines TRBV2 with TRBJ2-4; D gene uncertain. The CDR3 is 16 residues long. The germline V gene has CDR1 SNHLY and CDR2 FYNNEI. V gave up 3 bases and J gave up 1 base, with 13 bases separating them. CDR3 region: CASSEGISMAKNIQYF. CDR3 sequence (DNA): TGTGCCAGCAGTGAGGGTATTTCAATGGCCAAAAACATTCAGTACTTC.

The chain combines TRBV9 with TRBJ2-7; D might be TRBD2 (7 bases). V shed 6 bases and J shed 3 bases, with 19 bases lying between them. This CDR3 region has 15 residues. Germline CDR1 is SGDLS and CDR2 is YYNGEE. CDR3 amino acids: CASTPLGGPLYEQYF. In nucleotides, the CDR3 is TGTGCCAGCACTCCCCTCGGGGGGCCCCTCTACGAGCAGTACTTC.

The chain couples TRBV5-1 to TRBJ1-5, with 8 bases identical to TRBD1. After removal of 0 bases from V and 4 bases from J, the junction contained 21 bases not matched to a gene. The length of the CDR3 is 21 residues. In germline, CDR1 is SGHRS, CDR2 YFSETQ. The CDR3 bases are TGCGCCAGCAGCTTGGTCATTGAGGTCCCTCAGGGGGCCCTGAAAAATCAGCCCCAGCATTTT. It translates to CASSLVIEVPQGALKNQPQHF.

The chain uses TRBV7-3 and TRBJ2-5; 7 nucleotides align to TRBD1. The J segment lost 3 bases and the V segment lost 5 bases, leaving 9 bases of the junction unmatched. Germline values: CDR1 SGHTA, CDR2 FQGTGA. The length of the CDR3 is 15 residues. CDR3 nucleotides: TGTGCCAGCAGCCCTTGGACAGGCCCAAAAGAGACCCAGTACTTC. It translates to CASSPWTGPKETQYF.

V usage is TRBV20-1 and J usage is TRBJ2-2, with TRBD2 identical over 10 bases. Looked up from germline, CDR1 is DFQATT and CDR2 is SNEGSKA (reference sequence). This CDR3 region has 14 residues. V was pared by 4 bases and J by 1 base, with 0 bases of the junction left unmatched. The CDR3 coding sequence is TGCAGTGCTATAGCGGGAGGGAACACCGGGGAGCTGTTTTTT. Amino acids: CSAIAGGNTGELFF.

This clonotype was recorded at least ten times. V gene TRBV20-1 combines with J gene TRBJ1-2, with D possibly being TRBD1 (6 bases). Trimming took 3 bases from V and 3 from J, leaving 14 bases between them. This CDR3 region has 14 residues. Germline assignment: CDR1 DFQATT and CDR2 SNEGSKA (reference sequence). The CDR3 bases are TGCAGTGCTAGGGGCTTGGCAGGGGACTATGGCTACACCTTC. Translation: CSARGLAGDYGYTF.

The J gene is TRBJ1-1, the V gene TRBV13, with 12 bases fitting TRBD1. Germline values: CDR1 PRHDT, CDR2 FYEKMQ (reference sequence). Trimming removed 5 bases from V and 1 base from J; junction bases left unmatched: 8. This CDR3 contains 17 residues. CDR3: CASSATGTGGRNTEAFF. The CDR3 DNA reads as TGTGCCAGCAGCGCCACCGGGACAGGGGGCCGGAACACTGAAGCTTTCTTT.

The sample holds many counts of this clonotype. The rearrangement links TRBV12-3 or TRBV12-4 to TRBJ2-7, with D unresolved. The CDR3 sequence is 13 residues long. V dropped 5 bases and J dropped 5 bases, with 13 bases sitting between them. The CDR3, as DNA: TGTGCCAGCAGTCCCTTCCGCGCCCACGAGCAGTACTTC. Its translation: CASSPFRAHEQYF.

This chain links TRBV12-3 or TRBV12-4 with TRBJ2-5; D remains ambiguous. This CDR3 contains 14 residues. V lost 6 bases to trimming and J lost 2 bases, with 13 bases between them. This CDR3 is CASSPLVGQETQYF. CDR3 in DNA: TGTGCCAGCAGCCCATTGGTCGGACAAGAGACCCAGTACTTC.

In DNA, the CDR3 is TGCAGTGCTAGACCCTGGGGACTAGGCGTCCACGAGCAGTACTTC. Residues: CSARPWGLGVHEQYF. This chain uses TRBV20-1 with TRBJ2-7, with TRBD2 matching 8 bases. This CDR3 is built from 15 residues. Unmatched junction bases numbered 11, after V lost 2 bases and J lost 5 bases. CDR1 is DFQATT and CDR2 is SNEGSKA in the germline V gene (reference sequence).

Details on this clonotype: Being one base from a much bigger clone, this may be a read error. This chain uses TRBV6-5 with TRBJ1-2, with TRBD1 matching 8 bases. The CDR3 length is 16 residues. CDR1 is MNHEY and CDR2 is SVGAGI in the germline V gene. The CDR3 is CASSYTGTGGGYGCTF. As DNA, the CDR3 is TGTGCCAGCAGTTACACGGGGACAGGAGGGGGCTATGGCTGCACCTTC.

This rearrangement joins TRBV10-3 to TRBJ2-2; D may be TRBD1 or TRBD2 (5 bases each). Germline assignment: CDR1 ENHRY and CDR2 SYGVKD. The germline V and J ends were trimmed by 2 bases and 6 bases, with 19 bases remaining between them. This CDR3 region has 17 residues. The CDR3 loop is CAISEPAWGRDPGELFF. The CDR3 DNA sequence: TGTGCCATCAGTGAGCCGGCCTGGGGCAGGGACCCCGGGGAGCTGTTTTTT.

Points on this clonotype: Being one base from a much bigger clone, this may be a read error. J is TRBJ2-7 and V is TRBV12-3 or TRBV12-4; 9 positions agree with TRBD2. CDR3 length: 14 residues. The CDR3 region has the DNA TGTGCCAGCAGCATACTAGCGGGCCTATACGAGCAGTGCTTC. This encodes CASSILAGLYEQCF.

This chain connects TRBV20-1 to TRBJ2-3; weak D call: TRBD2 (5 bases). CDR1 is DFQATT, CDR2 SNEGSKA, per germline (reference sequence). This CDR3 region has 15 residues. V lost 1 base and J 6 bases, leaving 17 bases between the germline ends. The CDR3 DNA follows: TGCAGTGCTAGAGGGAGCGGACCGGGCCCCGATACGCAGTATTTT. This sequence encodes CSARGSGPGPDTQYF.

The chain has TRBV6-5 and TRBJ1-1; D uncertain. This CDR3 has 20 amino acids. From germline, CDR1 is MNHEY and CDR2 SVGAGI. V lost 2 bases and J 4 bases, leaving 29 bases between the germline ends. CDR3 protein: CASSYVAPSGRAGYGTEAFF. In nucleotides, the CDR3 is TGTGCCAGCAGTTACGTCGCCCCATCCGGGCGAGCGGGCTACGGCACTGAAGCTTTCTTT.

This clonotype was picked up many times. V usage is TRBV7-2 and J usage is TRBJ2-7; TRBD1 is a possible D gene (6 bases). This CDR3 is built from 13 residues. Germline V gives CDR1 SGHTA, CDR2 FQGNSA. The ends were cut back, 8 bases at V and 5 bases at J, with 16 bases in the middle. The CDR3 DNA follows: TGTGCCAGCGGACAGCCCCCTTCAGACGAGCAGTACTTC. It is translated as CASGQPPSDEQYF.

This clonotype was counted ten times or more. The chain combines TRBV2 with TRBJ2-2, with 14 bases identical to TRBD2. This CDR3 is built from 17 residues. The germline V gene has CDR1 SNHLY and CDR2 FYNNEI. V gave up 7 bases and J gave up 4 bases; unmatched junction bases: 8. In DNA, the CDR3 is TGTGCCAGCACCACCGGGGGACTAGCGGGAGTCACCGGGGAGCTGTTTTTT. Translating gives CASTTGGLAGVTGELFF. Full variable domain (missing parts from reference TRBV2 and TRBJ2-2): EPEVTQTPSHQVTQMGQEVILRCVPISNHLYFYWYRQILGQKVEFLVSFYNNEISEKSEIFDDQFSVERPDGSNFTLKIRSTKLEDSAMYFCASTTGGLAGVTGELFFGEGSRLTVL.

The V and J genes are TRBV7-2 and TRBJ2-7, with TRBD2 as a possible D gene (6 bases). V lost 3 bases and J lost 2, with 11 bases in between. CDR3 size: 14 residues. CDR1 is SGHTA and CDR2 is FQGNSA in the germline V gene. The CDR3 spells CASSFFSGAYEQYF. The CDR3 DNA is TGTGCCAGCAGCTTCTTTTCGGGAGCCTACGAGCAGTACTTC.

The rearrangement links TRBV5-5 to TRBJ1-5; D ambiguous. There are 15 residues in the CDR3. Trimming shortened V by 0 bases and J by 0 bases, and 7 bases separated the two germline ends. Germline CDR1 reads SGHKS; CDR2 reads YYEKEE (reference sequence). For the CDR3, the DNA is TGTGCCAGCAGCTTGGACGGGCGTAGCAATCAGCCCCAGCATTTT. Translation: CASSLDGRSNQPQHF.